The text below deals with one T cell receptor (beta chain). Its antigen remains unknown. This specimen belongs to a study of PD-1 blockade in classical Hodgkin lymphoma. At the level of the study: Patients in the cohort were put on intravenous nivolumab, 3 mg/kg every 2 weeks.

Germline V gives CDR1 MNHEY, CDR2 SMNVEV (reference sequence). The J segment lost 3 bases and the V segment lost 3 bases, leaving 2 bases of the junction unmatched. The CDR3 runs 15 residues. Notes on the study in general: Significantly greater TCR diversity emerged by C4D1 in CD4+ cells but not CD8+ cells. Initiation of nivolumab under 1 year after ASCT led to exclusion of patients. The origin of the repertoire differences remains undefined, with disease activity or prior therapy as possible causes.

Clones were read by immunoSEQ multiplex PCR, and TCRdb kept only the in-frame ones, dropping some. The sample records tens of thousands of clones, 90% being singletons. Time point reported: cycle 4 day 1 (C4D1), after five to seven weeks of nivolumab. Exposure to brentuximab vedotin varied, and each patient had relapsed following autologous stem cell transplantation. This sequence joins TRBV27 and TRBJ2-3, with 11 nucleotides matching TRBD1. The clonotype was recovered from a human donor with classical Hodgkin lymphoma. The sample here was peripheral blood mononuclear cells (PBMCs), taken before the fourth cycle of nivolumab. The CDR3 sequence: CASSFGQGATDTQYF. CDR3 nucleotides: TGTGCCAGCAGTTTCGGACAGGGGGCTACAGATACGCAGTATTTT.